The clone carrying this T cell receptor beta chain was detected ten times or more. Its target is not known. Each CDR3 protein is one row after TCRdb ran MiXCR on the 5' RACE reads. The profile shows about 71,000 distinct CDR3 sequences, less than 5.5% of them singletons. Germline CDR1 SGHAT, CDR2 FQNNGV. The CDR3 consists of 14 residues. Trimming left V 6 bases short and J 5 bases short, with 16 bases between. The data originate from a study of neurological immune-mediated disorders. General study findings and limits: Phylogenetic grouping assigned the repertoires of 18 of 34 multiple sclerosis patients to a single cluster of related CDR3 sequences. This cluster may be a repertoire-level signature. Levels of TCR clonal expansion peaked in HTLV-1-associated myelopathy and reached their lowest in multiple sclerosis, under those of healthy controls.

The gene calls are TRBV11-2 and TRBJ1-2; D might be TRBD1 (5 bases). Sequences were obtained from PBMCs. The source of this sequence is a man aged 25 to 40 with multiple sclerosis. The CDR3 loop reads CASRLGLRGYGYTF. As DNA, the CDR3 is TGTGCCAGCAGGCTGGGGCTAAGGGGTTATGGCTACACCTTC. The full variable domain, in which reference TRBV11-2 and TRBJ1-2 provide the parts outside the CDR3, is EAGVAQSPRYKIIEKRQSVAFWCNPISGHATLYWYQQILGQGPKLLIQFQNNGVVDDSQLPKDRFSAERLKGVDSTLKIQPAKLEDSAVYLCASRLGLRGYGYTFGSGTRLTVV.